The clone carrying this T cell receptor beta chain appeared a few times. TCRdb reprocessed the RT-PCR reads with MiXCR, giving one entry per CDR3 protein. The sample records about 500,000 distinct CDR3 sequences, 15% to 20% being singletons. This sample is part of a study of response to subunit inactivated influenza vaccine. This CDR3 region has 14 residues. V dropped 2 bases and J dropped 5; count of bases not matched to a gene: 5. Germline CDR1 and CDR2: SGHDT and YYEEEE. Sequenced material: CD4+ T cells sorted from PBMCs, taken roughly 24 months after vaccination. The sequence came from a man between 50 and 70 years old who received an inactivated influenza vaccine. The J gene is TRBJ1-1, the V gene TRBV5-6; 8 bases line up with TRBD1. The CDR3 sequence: CASSFNRGKTEAFF. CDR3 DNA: TGTGCCAGCAGCTTTAACAGGGGGAAGACTGAAGCTTTCTTT.